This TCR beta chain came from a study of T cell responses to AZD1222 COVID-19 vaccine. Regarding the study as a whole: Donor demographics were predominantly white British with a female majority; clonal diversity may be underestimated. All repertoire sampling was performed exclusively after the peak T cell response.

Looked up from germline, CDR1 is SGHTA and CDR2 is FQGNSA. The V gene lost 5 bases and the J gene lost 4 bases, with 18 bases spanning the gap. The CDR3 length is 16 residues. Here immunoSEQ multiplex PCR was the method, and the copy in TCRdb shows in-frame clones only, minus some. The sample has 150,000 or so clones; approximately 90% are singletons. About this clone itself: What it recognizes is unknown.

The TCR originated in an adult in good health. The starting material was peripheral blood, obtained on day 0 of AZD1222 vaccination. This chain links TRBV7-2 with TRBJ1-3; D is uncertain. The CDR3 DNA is TGTGCCAGCAGCCCCAGTGCTCTGGACTTCGGAAACACCATATATTTT. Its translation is CASSPSALDFGNTIYF. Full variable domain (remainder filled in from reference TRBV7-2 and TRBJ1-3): GAGVSQSPSNKVTEKGKDVELRCDPISGHTALYWYRQSLGQGLEFLIYFQGNSAPDKSGLPSDRFSAERTGGSVSTLTIQRTQQEDSAVYLCASSPSALDFGNTIYFGEGSWLTVV.